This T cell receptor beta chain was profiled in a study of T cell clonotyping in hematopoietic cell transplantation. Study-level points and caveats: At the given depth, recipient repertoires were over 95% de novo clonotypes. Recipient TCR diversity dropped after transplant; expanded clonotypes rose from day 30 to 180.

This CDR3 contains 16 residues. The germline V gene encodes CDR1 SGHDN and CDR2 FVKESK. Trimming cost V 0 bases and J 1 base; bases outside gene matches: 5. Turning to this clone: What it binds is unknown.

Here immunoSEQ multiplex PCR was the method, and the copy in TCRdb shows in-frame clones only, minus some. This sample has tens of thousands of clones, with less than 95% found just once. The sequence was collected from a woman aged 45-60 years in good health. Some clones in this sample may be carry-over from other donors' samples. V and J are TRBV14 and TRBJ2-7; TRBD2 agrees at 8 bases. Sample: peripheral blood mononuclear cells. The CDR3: CASSQDRAGESYEQYF. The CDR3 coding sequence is TGTGCCAGCAGCCAAGACAGAGCGGGGGAGTCCTACGAGCAGTACTTC.